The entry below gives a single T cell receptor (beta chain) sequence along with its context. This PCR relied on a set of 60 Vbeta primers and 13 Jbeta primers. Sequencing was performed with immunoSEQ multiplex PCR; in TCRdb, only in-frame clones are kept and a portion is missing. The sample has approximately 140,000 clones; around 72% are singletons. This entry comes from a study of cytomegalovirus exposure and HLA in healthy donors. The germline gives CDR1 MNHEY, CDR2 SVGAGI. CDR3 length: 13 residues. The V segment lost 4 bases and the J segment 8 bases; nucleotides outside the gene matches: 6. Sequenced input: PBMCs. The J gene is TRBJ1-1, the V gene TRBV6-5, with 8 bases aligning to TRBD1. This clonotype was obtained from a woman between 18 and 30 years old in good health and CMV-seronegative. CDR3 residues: CASSFRQGPEAFF. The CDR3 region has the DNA TGTGCCAGCAGTTTTCGACAGGGGCCGGAAGCTTTCTTT.